This T cell receptor (beta chain) was profiled in a study of regulatory T cells in long-lasting Graves disease. Study in general: Persistent cases were those of Graves' disease that involved over 5 years of antithyroid drugs with positive TSH receptor antibodies. Whole-study findings and limits: TRBV28, TRBJ1-2 and TRBJ2-5 were favored in persistent disease. Persistent Graves' patients showed a TCR diversity that was lower than that of newly diagnosed ones.

This clonotype was recorded at least ten times. Antigen unknown. Assembly of TCR beta libraries relied on iRepertoire HTBI primers together with Arm-PCR of CDR3 regions. TCRdb processed the multiplex PCR reads anew with MiXCR; each CDR3 protein has one entry. The sample lists a few hundred thousand distinct CDR3 sequences, about 25% occurring once. The time point denotes: persistent/refractory GD, antithyroid drugs over 5 years with positive TRAb. RNA from PBMCs was the source of the TCR library. CDR3 length: 16 residues. Germline CDR1 is MDHEN and CDR2 is SYDVKM. Trimming pared 5 bases from V and 5 bases from J, leaving 21 bases between.

The clonotype originates from a female donor with Graves disease. The rearrangement uses TRBV28 and TRBJ1-2, with D perhaps matching TRBD1 (6 bases). This material consisted of peripheral blood mononuclear cells (PBMCs), taken when the disease was refractory, from a patient treated with antithyroid drugs. CDR3 in amino acids: CASSPRGRGGGYGYTF. CDR3 DNA: TGTGCCAGCAGTCCCCGAGGGCGGGGGGGCGGATATGGCTACACCTTC.